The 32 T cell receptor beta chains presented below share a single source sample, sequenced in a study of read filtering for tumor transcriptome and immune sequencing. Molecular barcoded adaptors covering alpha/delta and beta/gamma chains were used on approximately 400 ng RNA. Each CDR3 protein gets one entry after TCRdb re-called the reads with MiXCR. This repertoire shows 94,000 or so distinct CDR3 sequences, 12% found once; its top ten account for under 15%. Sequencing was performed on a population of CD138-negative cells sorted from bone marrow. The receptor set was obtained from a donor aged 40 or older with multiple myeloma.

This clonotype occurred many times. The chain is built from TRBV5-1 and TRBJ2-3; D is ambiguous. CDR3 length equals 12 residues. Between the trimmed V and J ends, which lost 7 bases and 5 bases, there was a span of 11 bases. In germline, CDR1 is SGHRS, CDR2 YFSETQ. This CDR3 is CASAENEDTQYF. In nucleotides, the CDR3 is TGCGCCAGCGCGGAGAATGAAGATACGCAGTATTTT.

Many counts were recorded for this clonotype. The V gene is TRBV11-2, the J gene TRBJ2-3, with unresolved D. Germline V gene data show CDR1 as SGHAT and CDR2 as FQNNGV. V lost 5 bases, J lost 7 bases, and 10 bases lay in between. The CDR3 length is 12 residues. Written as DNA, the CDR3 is TGTGCCAGCAGCCCCCTGGGTTATACGCAGTATTTT. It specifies CASSPLGYTQYF. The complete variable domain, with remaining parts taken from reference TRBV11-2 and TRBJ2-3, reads EAGVAQSPRYKIIEKRQSVAFWCNPISGHATLYWYQQILGQGPKLLIQFQNNGVVDDSQLPKDRFSAERLKGVDSTLKIQPAKLEDSAVYLCASSPLGYTQYFGPGTRLTVL.

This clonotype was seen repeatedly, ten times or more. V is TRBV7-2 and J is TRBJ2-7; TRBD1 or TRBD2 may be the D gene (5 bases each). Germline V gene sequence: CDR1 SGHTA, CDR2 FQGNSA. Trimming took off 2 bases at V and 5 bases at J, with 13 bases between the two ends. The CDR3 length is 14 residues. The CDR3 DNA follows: TGTGCCAGCAGCTTAAGAGGGGTCATCGACGAGCAGTACTTC. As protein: CASSLRGVIDEQYF.

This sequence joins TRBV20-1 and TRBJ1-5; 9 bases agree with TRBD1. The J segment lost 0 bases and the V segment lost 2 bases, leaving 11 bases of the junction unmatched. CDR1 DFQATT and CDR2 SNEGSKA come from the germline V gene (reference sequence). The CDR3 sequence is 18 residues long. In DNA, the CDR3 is TGCAGTGCTAGACGCTTTCGGGACAGGGCTTATAGCAATCAGCCCCAGCATTTT. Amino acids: CSARRFRDRAYSNQPQHF.

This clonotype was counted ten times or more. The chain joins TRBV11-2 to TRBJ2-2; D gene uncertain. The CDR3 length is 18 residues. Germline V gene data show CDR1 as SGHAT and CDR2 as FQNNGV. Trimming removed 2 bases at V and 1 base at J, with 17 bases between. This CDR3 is CASSLFSLGAMNTGELFF. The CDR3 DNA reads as TGTGCCAGCAGCTTATTTTCGTTGGGCGCGATGAACACCGGGGAGCTGTTTTTT.

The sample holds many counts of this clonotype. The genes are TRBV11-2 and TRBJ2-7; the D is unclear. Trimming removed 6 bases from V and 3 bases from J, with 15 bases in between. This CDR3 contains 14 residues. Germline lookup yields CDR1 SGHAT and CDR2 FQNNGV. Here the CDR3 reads CASSSFLDRYEQYF. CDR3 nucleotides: TGTGCCAGCAGTTCCTTTCTGGACCGCTACGAGCAGTACTTC.

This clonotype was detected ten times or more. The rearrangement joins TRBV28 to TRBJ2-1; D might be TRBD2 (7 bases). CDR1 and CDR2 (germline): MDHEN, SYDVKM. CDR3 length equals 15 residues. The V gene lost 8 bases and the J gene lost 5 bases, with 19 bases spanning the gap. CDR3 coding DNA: TGTGCCAGCCGTTACGGGGGGCTCAGGAACAATGAGCAGTTCTTC. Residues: CASRYGGLRNNEQFF.

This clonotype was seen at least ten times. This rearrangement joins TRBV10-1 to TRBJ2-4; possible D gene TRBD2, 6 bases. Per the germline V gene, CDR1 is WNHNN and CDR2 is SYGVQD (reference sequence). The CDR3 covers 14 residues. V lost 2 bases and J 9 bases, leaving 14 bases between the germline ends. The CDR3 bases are TGCGCCAGCAGTGAGATGGCTATGGGAGGCATTCAGTACTTC. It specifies CASSEMAMGGIQYF.

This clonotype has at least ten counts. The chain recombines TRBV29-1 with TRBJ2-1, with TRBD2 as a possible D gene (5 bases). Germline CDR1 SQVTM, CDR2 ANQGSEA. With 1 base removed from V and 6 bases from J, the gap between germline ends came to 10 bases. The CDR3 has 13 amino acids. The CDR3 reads CSVEGTGRNEQFF. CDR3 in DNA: TGCAGCGTTGAAGGGACTGGGCGCAATGAGCAGTTCTTC.

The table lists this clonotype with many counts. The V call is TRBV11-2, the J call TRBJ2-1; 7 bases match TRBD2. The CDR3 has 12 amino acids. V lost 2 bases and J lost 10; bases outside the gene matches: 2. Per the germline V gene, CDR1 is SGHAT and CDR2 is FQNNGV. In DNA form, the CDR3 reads TGTGCCAGCAGCTTAACTAGCGTCGAGCAGTTCTTC. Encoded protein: CASSLTSVEQFF.

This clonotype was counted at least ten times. The chain's CDR3 is CATSREGQGYEKLFF. In DNA form, the CDR3 reads TGTGCCACCAGCAGAGAAGGACAGGGATATGAAAAACTGTTTTTT. The rearrangement joins TRBV15 to TRBJ1-4; 8 nucleotides align to TRBD1. Losses at the gene ends were 0 bases for V and 6 bases for J; bases not matched to a gene: 3. This CDR3 region has 15 residues. CDR1 is LNHNV, CDR2 YYDKDF, per germline (reference sequence).

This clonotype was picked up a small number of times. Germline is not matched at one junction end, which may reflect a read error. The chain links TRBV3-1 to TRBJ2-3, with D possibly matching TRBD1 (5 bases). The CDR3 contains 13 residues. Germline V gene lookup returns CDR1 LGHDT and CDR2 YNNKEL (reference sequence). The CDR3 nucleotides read TGTACCAGCAGTGCAGGGAGCACAGATACGCAGTATTTT. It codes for CTSSAGSTDTQYF.

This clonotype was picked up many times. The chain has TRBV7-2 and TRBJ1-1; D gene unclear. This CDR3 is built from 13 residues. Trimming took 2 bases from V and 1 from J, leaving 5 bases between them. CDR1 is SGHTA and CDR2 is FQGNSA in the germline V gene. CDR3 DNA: TGTGCCAGCAGCTTATATGAGAACACTGAAGCTTTCTTT. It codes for CASSLYENTEAFF.

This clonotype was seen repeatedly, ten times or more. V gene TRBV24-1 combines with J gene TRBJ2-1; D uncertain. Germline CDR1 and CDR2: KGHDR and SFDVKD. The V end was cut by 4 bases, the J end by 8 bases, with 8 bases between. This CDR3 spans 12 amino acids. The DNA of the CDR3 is TGTGCCACCAGTGACACTAATTATGAGCAGTTCTTC. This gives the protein CATSDTNYEQFF.

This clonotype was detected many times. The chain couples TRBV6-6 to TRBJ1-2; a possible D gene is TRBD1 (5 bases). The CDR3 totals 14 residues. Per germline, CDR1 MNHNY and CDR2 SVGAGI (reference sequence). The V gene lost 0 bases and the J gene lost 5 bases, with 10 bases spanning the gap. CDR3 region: CASSYSDSRYGYTF. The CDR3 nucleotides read TGTGCCAGCAGTTACTCCGACAGCCGTTATGGCTACACCTTC.

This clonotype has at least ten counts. CDR3 DNA sequence: TGCGCCAGCAGCTTGGGAGAGCGCAATCAGCCCCAGCATTTT. Residues: CASSLGERNQPQHF. The chain uses TRBV5-1 and TRBJ1-5; no clear D gene. Trimming shortened V by 0 bases and J by 2 bases, and 6 bases separated the two germline ends. The CDR3 contains 14 residues. Germline CDR1 and CDR2: SGHRS and YFSETQ.

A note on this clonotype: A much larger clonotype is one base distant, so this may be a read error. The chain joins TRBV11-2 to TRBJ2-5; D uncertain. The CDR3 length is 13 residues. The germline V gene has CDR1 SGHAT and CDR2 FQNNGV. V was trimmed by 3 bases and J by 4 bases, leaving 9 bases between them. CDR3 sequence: CASSFSPGETQYF. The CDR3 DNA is TGTGCCAGCAGCTTTTCCCCGGGAGAGACCCAGTACTTC.

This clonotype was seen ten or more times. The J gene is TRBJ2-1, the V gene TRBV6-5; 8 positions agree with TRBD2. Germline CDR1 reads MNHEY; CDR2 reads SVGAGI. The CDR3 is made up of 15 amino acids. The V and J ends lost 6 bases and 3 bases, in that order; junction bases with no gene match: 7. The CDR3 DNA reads TGTGCCAGCAGGATCCAGCGGGAGATCTACAATGAGCAGTTCTTC. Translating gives CASRIQREIYNEQFF.

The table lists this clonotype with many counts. The CDR3 region has the DNA TGTGCCAGCAGTCTTTCTTCCGGGACAGGGGGCGCCGGGCAGTACTTC. It codes for CASSLSSGTGGAGQYF. This chain uses TRBV7-9 with TRBJ2-7; 12 bases are shared with TRBD1. The trim removed 6 bases at V and 9 bases at J, leaving 15 bases unmatched. This CDR3 comprises 16 residues. Germline assignment: CDR1 SEHNR and CDR2 FQNEAQ (reference sequence).

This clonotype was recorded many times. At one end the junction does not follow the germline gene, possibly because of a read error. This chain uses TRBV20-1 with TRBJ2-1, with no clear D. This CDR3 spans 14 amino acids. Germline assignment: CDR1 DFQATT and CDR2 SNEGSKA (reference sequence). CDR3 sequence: CSARGQSSNNEQFF. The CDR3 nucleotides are TGCAGTGCTAGAGGACAAAGCTCCAACAATGAGCAGTTCTTC.

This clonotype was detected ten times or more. CDR3 residues: CASSLDGDEQFF. In nucleotides, the CDR3 is TGCGCCAGCAGCTTGGACGGGGATGAGCAGTTCTTC. This chain connects TRBV5-1 to TRBJ2-1; the D gene is possibly TRBD2 (5 bases). Trimming removed 0 bases at V and 8 bases at J, with 6 bases between. The germline V gene encodes CDR1 SGHRS and CDR2 YFSETQ. The CDR3 is made up of 12 amino acids.

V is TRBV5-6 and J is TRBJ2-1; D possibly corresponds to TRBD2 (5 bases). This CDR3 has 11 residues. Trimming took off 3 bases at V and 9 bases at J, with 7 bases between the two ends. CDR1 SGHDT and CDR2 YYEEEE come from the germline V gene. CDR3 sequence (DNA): TGTGCCAGCAGCTCTGGAGGTGAGCAGTTCTTC. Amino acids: CASSSGGEQFF.

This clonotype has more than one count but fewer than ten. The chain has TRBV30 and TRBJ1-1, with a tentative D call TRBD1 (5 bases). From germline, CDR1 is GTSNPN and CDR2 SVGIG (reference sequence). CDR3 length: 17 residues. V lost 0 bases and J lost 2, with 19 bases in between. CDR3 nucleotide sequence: TGTGCCTGGAGTGTACTCGGGACGGCGTACTTTAACACTGAAGCTTTCTTT. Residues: CAWSVLGTAYFNTEAFF. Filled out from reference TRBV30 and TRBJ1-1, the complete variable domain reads SQTIHQWPATLVQPVGSPLSLECTVEGTSNPNLYWYRQAAGRGLQLLFYSVGIGQISSEVPQNLSASRPQDRQFILSSKKLLLSDSGFYLCAWSVLGTAYFNTEAFFGQGTRLTVV.

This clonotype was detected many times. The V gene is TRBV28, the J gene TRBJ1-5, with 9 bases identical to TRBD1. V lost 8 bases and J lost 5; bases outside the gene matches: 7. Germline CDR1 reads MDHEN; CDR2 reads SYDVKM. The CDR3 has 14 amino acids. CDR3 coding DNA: TGTGCCAGCGGACCCGGGACAGGGCATCAGCCCCAGCATTTT. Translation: CASGPGTGHQPQHF.

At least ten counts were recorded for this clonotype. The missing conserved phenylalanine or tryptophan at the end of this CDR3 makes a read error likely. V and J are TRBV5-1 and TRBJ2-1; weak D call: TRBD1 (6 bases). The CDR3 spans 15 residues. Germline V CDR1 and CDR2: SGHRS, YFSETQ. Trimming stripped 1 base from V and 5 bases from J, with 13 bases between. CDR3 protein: CASSLTGRENNEQFS. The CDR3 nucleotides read TGCGCCAGCAGCTTGACAGGGAGAGAAAACAATGAGCAGTTCTCC.

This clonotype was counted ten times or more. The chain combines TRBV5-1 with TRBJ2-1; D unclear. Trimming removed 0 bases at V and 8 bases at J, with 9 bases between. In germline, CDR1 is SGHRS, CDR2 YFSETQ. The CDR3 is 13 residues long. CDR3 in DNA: TGCGCCAGCAGCTTGGAGTTTGGGGATGAGCAGTTCTTC. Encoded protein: CASSLEFGDEQFF. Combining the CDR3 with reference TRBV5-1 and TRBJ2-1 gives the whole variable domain KAGVTQTPRYLIKTRGQQVTLSCSPISGHRSVSWYQQTPGQGLQFLFEYFSETQRNKGNFPGRFSGRQFSNSRSEMNVSTLELGDSALYLCASSLEFGDEQFFGPGTRLTVL.

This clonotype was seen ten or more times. The CDR3 region has the DNA TGTGCCAGCAGTGAAGGTCCAGGGATTGAAGCTTTCTTT. Its translation: CASSEGPGIEAFF. The chain joins TRBV6-4 to TRBJ1-1, with D tentatively TRBD1 (5 bases). Germline lookup yields CDR1 MRHNA and CDR2 SNTAGT. This CDR3 contains 13 residues. Trimming pared 3 bases from V and 7 bases from J, leaving 12 bases between.

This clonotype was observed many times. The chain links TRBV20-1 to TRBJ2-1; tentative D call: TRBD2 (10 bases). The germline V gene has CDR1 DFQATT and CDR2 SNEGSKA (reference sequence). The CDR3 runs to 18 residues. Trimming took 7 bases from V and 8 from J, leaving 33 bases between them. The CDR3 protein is CSGTKQGALLAGDYEQFF. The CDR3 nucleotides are TGCAGTGGGACTAAACAGGGGGCGCTTCTAGCGGGAGACTATGAGCAGTTCTTC.

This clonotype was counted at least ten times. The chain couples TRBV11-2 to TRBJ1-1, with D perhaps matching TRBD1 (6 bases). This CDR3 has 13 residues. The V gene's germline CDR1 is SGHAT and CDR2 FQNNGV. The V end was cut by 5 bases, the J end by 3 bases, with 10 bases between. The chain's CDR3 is CASSPGGYTEAFF. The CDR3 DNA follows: TGTGCCAGCAGCCCCGGGGGCTACACTGAAGCTTTCTTT.

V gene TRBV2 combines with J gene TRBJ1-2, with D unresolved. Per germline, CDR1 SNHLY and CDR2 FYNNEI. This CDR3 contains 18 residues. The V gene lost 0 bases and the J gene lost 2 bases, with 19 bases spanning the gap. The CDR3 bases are TGTGCCAGCAGTGAAGCGGGCCGCTTTCGGGATGGGAACTATGGCTACACCTTC. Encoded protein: CASSEAGRFRDGNYGYTF.

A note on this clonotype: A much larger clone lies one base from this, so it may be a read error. In DNA, the CDR3 is TGTGCCAGCAGGCGATCAGGGGGAAGCGCTGAAGCTGTCTTT. Protein sequence: CASRRSGGSAEAVF. This rearrangement joins TRBV27 to TRBJ1-1; TRBD1 agrees at 7 bases. CDR3 length: 14 residues. Germline CDR1 is MNHEY and CDR2 is SMNVEV (reference sequence).

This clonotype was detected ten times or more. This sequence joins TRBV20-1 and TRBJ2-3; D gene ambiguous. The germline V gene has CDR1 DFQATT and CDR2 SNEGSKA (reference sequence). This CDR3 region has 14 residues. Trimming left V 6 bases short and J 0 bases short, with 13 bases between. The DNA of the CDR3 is TGCAGTGCAAAGACCCGGGCTAGCACAGATACGCAGTATTTT. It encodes CSAKTRASTDTQYF.